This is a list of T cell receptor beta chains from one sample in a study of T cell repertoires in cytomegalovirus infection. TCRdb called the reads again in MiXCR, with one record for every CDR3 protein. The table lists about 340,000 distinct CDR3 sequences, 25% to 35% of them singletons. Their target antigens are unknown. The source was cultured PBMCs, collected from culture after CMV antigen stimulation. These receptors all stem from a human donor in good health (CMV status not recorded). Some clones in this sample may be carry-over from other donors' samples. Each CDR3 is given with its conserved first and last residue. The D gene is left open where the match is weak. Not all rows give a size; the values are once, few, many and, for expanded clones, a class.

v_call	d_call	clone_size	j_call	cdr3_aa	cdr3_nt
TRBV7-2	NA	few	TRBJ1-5	CASSLDAGGSQPQHF	TGTGCCAGCAGCTTAGATGCGGGAGGGAGTCAGCCCCAGCATTTT
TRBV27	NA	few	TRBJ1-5	CASSLSSYQPQHF	TGTGCCAGCAGTTTATCGTCCTATCAGCCCCAGCATTTT
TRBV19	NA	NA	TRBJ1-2	CASSNFRTANYGYTF	TGTGCCAGTAGTAATTTCCGTACAGCTAACTATGGCTACACCTTC
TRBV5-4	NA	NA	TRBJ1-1	CASSLWGLGTEAFF	TGTGCCAGCAGCTTGTGGGGGCTGGGCACTGAAGCTTTCTTT
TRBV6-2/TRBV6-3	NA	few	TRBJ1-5	CASRADSNQPQHF	TGTGCCAGCAGAGCAGATAGCAATCAGCCCCAGCATTTT
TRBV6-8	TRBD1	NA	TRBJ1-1	CASGQERNTEAFF	TGTGCCAGCGGACAGGAGAGAAACACTGAAGCTTTCTTT
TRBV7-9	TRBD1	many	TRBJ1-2	CASSVYTGGLDYGYTF	TGTGCCAGCAGCGTCTACACAGGGGGCTTGGACTATGGCTACACCTTC
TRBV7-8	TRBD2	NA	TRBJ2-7	CASSSRPSGGYEQYF	TGTGCCAGCAGTTCCCGGCCTAGCGGGGGTTACGAGCAGTACTTC
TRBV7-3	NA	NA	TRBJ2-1	CASSHPSGTHERNNEQFF	TGTGCCAGCAGCCATCCCTCCGGGACTCACGAAAGAAACAATGAGCAGTTCTTC
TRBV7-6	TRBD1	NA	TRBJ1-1	CASSQGTGGTTEAFF	TGTGCCAGCAGCCAAGGGACAGGGGGCACCACTGAAGCTTTCTTT
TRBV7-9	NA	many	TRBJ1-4	CASSLVRPAGEKLFF	TGTGCCAGCAGCTTAGTGAGACCCGCCGGAGAAAAACTGTTTTTT
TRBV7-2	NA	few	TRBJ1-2	CASSLAAGATYGYTF	TGTGCCAGCAGCTTAGCGGCAGGTGCCACTTATGGCTACACCTTC
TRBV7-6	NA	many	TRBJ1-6	CASSTRGDRGSPLHF	TGTGCCAGCAGCACCCGGGGCGACAGAGGATCACCCCTCCACTTT
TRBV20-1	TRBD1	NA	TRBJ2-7	CSARPQGAIGEQYF	TGCAGTGCTAGACCTCAGGGGGCGATTGGCGAGCAGTACTTC